This T cell receptor (beta chain) was observed in a study of identical twins. Findings and limits, study-wide: For out-of-frame beta sequences, excess twin sharing was weaker.

This clonotype was picked up a small number of times. Its antigen remains unidentified. TCRdb processed the 5' RACE reads anew with MiXCR; each CDR3 protein has one entry. This sample has 430,000 or so distinct CDR3 sequences, with 20% to 25% found just once. The CDR3 spans 13 residues. The V and J ends lost 5 bases and 5 bases, in that order; junction bases with no gene match: 6. The same data also went into a second study, on T cells expressing NK-cell markers. That report notes: Sequenced donors, eight in total, included seven who were HCMV-seropositive and one who was seronegative.

Sequenced: CD4+ T cells sorted from blood. This TCR derives from a woman aged 18-29 years in good health. The chain links TRBV12-3 or TRBV12-4 to TRBJ2-7, with TRBD1 identical over 7 bases. CDR3 bases: TGTGCCAGCAGTACAGGGGTTAACCACGAGCAGTACTTC. Protein sequence: CASSTGVNHEQYF.